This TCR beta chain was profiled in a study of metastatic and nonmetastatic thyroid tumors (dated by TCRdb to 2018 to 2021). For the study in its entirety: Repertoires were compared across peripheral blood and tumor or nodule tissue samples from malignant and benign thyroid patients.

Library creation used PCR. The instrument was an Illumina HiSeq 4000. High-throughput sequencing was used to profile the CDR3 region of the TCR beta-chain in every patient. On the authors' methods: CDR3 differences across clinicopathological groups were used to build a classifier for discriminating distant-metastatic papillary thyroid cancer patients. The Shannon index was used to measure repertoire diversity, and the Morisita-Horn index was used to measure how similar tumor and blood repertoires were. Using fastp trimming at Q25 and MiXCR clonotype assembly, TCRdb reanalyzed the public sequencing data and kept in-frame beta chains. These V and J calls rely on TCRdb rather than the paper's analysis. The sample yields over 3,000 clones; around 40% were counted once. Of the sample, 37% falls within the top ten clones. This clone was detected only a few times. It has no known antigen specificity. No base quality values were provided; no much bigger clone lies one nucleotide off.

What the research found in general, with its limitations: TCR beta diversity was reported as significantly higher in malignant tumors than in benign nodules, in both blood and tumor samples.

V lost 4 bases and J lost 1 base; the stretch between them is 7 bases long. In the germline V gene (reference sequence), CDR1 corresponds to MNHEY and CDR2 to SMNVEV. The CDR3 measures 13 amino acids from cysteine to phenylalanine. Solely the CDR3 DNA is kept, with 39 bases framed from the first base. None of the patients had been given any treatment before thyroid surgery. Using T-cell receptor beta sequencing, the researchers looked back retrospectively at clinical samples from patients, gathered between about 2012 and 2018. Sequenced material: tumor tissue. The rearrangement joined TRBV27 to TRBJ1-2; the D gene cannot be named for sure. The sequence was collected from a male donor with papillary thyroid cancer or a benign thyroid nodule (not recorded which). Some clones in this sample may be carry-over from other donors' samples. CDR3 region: CASSSGHNYGYTF. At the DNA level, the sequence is TGTGCCAGCAGTTCCGGTCATAACTATGGCTACACCTTC.